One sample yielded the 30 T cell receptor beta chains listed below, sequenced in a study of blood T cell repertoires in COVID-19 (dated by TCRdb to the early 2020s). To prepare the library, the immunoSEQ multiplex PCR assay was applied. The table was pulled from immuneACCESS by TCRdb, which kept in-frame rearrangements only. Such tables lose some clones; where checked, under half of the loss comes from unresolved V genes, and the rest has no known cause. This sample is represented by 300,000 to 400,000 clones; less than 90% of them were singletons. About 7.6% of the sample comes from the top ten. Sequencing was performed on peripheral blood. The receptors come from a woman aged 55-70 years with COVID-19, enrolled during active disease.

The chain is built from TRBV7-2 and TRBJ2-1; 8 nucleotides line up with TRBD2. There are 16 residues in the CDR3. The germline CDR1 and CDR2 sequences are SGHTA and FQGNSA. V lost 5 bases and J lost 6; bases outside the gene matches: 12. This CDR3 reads CASSPRTGTSINEQFF. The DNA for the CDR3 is TGTGCCAGCAGCCCAAGGACCGGGACTAGTATCAATGAGCAGTTCTTC.

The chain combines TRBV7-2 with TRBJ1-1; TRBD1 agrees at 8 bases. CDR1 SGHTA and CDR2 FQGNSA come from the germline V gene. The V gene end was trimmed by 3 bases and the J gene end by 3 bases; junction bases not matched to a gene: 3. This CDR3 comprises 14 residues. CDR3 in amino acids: CASSLDRVHTEAFF. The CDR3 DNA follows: TGTGCCAGCAGCTTGGACAGGGTTCACACTGAAGCTTTCTTT.

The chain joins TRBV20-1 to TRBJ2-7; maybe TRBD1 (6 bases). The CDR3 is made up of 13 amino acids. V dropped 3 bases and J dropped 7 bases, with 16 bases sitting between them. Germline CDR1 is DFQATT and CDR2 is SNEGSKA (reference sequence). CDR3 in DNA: TGCAGTGCTAGTATAGGGGGTGGTTGGGAGCAGTACTTC. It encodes CSASIGGGWEQYF.

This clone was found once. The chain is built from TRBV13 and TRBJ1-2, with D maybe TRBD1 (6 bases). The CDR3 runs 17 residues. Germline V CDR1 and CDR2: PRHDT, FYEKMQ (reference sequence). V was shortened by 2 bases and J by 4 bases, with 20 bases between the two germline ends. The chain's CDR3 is CASSLSGGTFLLYGYTF. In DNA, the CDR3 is TGTGCCAGCAGCTTATCGGGGGGGACATTCCTCCTCTATGGCTACACCTTC.

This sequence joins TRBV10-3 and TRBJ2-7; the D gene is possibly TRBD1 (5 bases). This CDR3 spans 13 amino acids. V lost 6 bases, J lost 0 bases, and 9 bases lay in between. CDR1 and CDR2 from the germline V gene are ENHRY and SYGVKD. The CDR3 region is CAIRMDNSYEQYF. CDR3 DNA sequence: TGTGCCATCAGGATGGACAACTCCTACGAGCAGTACTTC.

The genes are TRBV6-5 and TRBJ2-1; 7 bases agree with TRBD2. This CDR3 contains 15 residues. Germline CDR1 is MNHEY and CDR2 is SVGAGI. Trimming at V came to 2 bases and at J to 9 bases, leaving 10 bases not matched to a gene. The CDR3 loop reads CASSYTTPPGGEQFF. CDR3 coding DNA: TGTGCCAGCAGTTACACTACACCCCCGGGGGGTGAGCAGTTCTTC.

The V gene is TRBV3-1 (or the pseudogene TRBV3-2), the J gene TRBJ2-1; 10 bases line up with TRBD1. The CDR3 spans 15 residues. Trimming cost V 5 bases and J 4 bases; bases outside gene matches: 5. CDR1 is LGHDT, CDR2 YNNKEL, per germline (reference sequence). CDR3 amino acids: CASSFPGQGYNEQFF. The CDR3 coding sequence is TGTGCCAGCAGCTTTCCGGGACAGGGGTACAATGAGCAGTTCTTC.

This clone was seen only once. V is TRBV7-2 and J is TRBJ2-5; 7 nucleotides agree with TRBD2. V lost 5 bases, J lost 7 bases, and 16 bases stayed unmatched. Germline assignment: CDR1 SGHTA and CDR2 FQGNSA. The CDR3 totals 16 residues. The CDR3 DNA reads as TGTGCCAGCAGCGGACTCTCTAGCGGCGTGTGGGGGACCCAGTACTTC. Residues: CASSGLSSGVWGTQYF.

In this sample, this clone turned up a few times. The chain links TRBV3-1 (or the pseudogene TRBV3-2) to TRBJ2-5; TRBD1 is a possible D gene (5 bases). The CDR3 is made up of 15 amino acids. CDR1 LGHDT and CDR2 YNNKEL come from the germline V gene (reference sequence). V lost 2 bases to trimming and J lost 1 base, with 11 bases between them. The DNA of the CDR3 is TGTGCCAGCAGCCAACAGGGTTCGGTCCAAGAGACCCAGTACTTC. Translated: CASSQQGSVQETQYF.

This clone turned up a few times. The CDR3 spells CASSLMANRKAFF. CDR3 sequence (DNA): TGTGCCAGCAGCTTAATGGCTAACAGAAAAGCTTTCTTT. The chain carries TRBV11-2 and TRBJ1-1, with D hard to call. Deletions cut 2 bases from V and 9 bases from J, with 13 bases between. Germline CDR1 is SGHAT and CDR2 is FQNNGV. This CDR3 region has 13 residues.

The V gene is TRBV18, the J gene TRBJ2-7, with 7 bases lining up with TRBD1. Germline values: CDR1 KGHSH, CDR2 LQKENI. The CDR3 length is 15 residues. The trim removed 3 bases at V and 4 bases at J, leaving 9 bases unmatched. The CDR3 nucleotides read TGTGCCAGCTCACCCCGACAGGGTATAATGTACGAGCAGTACTTC. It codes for CASSPRQGIMYEQYF. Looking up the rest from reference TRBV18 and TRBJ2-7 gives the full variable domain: NAGVMQNPRHLVRRRGQEARLRCSPMKGHSHVYWYRQLPEEGLKFMVYLQKENIIDESGMPKERFSAEFPKEGPSILRIQQVVRGDSAAYFCASSPRQGIMYEQYFGPGTRLTVT.

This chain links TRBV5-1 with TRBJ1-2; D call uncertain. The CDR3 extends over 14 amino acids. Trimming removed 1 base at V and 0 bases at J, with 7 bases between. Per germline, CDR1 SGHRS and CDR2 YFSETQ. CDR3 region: CASSLRSTNYGYTF. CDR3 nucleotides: TGCGCCAGCAGCTTGAGGAGCACTAACTATGGCTACACCTTC.

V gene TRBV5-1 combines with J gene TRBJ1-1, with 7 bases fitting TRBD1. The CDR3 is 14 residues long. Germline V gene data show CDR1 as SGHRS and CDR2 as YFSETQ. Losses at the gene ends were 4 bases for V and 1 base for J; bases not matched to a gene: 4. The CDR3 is CASSRQGGNTEAFF. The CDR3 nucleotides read TGCGCCAGCAGCCGACAGGGTGGGAACACTGAAGCTTTCTTT.

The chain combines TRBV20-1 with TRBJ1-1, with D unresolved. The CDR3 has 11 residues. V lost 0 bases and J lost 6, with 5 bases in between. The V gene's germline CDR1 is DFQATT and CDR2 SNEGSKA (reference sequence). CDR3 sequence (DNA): TGCAGTGCTAGAGATACACCTGAAGCTTTCTTT. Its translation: CSARDTPEAFF.

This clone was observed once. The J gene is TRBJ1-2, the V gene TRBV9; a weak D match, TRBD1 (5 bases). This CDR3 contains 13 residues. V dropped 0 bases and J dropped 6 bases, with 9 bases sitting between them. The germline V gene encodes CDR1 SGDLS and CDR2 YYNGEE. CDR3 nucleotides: TGTGCCAGCAGCGTAGTGGCAGGGAATGGCTACACCTTC. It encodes CASSVVAGNGYTF.

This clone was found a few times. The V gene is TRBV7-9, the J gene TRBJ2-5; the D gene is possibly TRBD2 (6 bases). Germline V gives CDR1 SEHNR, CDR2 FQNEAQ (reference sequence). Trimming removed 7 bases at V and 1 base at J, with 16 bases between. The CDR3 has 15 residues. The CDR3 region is CASNRGTGAQETQYF. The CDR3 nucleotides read TGTGCCAGCAACCGGGGGACTGGCGCCCAAGAGACCCAGTACTTC.

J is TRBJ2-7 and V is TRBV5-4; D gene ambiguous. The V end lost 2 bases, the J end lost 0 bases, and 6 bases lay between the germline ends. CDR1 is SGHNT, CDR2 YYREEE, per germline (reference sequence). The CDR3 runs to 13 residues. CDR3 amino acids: CASSLAISYEQYF. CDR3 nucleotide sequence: TGTGCCAGCAGCTTAGCCATCTCCTACGAGCAGTACTTC.

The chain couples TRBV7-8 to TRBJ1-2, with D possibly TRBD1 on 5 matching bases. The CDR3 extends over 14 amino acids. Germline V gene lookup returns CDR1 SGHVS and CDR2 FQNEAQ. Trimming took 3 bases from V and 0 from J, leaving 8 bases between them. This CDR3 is CASSLGLANYGYTF. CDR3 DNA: TGTGCCAGCAGCTTGGGGCTAGCTAACTATGGCTACACCTTC.

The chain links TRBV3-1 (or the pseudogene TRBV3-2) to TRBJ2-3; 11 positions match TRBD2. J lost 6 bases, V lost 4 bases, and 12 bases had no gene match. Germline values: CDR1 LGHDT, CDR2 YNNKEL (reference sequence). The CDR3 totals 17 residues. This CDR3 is CASSPTTPLAGGDTQYF. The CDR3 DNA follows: TGTGCCAGCAGCCCCACAACCCCCCTAGCGGGGGGTGATACGCAGTATTTT.

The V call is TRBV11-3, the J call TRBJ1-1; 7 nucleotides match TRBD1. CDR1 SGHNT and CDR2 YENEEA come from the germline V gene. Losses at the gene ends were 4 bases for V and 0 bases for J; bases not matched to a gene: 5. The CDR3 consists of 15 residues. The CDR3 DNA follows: TGTGCCAGCAGCTATAGACAGGGATTGAACACTGAAGCTTTCTTT. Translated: CASSYRQGLNTEAFF.

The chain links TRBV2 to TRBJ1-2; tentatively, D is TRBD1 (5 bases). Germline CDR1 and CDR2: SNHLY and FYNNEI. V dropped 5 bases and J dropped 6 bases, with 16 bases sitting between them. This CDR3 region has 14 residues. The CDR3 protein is CASSPLTEDDGYTF. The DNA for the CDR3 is TGTGCCAGCAGTCCGCTGACAGAAGATGATGGCTACACCTTC.

CDR3 DNA sequence: TGTGCCAAAAAGGGAATTACAGGGGCTTACTCTGGAAACACCATATATTTT. This codes for CAKKGITGAYSGNTIYF. The chain links TRBV6-4 to TRBJ1-3; 7 bases agree with TRBD1. CDR3 length: 17 residues. Trimming at V came to 10 bases and at J to 0 bases, leaving 15 bases not matched to a gene. In germline, CDR1 is MRHNA, CDR2 SNTAGT.

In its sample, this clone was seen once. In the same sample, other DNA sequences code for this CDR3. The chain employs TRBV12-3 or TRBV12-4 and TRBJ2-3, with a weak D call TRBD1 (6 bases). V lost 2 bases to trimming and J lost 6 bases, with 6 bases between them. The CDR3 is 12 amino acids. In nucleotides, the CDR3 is TGTGCCAGCAGTTTAAGGGGGGATACGCAGTATTTT. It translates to CASSLRGDTQYF.

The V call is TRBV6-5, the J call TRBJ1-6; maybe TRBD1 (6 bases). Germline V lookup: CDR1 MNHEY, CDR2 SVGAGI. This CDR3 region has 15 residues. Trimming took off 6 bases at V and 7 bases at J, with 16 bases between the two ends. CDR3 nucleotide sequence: TGTGCCAGCAGAAACCGGGCGGGGGGCAATTCACCCCTCCACTTT. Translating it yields CASRNRAGGNSPLHF.

CDR3 residues: CASSFRGDTQYF. The CDR3 DNA is TGTGCCAGCAGCTTCAGGGGGGATACGCAGTATTTT. The V and J genes are TRBV7-9 and TRBJ2-3; 7 bases match TRBD1. J was trimmed by 6 bases and V by 3 bases; bases with no gene match: 0. Germline V gene data show CDR1 as SEHNR and CDR2 as FQNEAQ (reference sequence). The CDR3 is 12 amino acids. Complete variable domain (other parts from reference TRBV7-9 and TRBJ2-3): DTGVSQNPRHKITKRGQNVTFRCDPISEHNRLYWYRQTLGQGPEFLTYFQNEAQLEKSRLLSDRFSAERPKGSFSTLEIQRTEQGDSAMYLCASSFRGDTQYFGPGTRLTVL.

CDR3 sequence: CASSLSSRPDTQYF. CDR3 in DNA: TGTGCCAGCAGCTTAAGTTCTAGACCAGATACGCAGTATTTT. This chain joins TRBV11-2 and TRBJ2-3; D gene ambiguous. The CDR3 length is 14 residues. Germline CDR1 is SGHAT and CDR2 is FQNNGV. With 2 bases removed from V and 4 bases from J, the gap between germline ends came to 10 bases.

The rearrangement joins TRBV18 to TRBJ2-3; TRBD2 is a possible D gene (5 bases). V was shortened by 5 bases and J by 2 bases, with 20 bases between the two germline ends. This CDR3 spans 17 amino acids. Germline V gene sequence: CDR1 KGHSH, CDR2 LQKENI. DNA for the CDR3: TGTGCCAGCTCATCAAGTCGAAGCGGTCCTAACACAGATACGCAGTATTTT. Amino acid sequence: CASSSSRSGPNTDTQYF. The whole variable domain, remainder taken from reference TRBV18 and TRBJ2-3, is NAGVMQNPRHLVRRRGQEARLRCSPMKGHSHVYWYRQLPEEGLKFMVYLQKENIIDESGMPKERFSAEFPKEGPSILRIQQVVRGDSAAYFCASSSSRSGPNTDTQYFGPGTRLTVL.

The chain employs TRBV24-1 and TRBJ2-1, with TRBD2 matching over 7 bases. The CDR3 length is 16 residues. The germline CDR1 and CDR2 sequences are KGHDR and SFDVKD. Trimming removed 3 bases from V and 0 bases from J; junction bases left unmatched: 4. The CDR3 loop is CATSDPSGSSYNEQFF. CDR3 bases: TGTGCCACCAGTGATCCTAGCGGAAGCTCCTACAATGAGCAGTTCTTC.

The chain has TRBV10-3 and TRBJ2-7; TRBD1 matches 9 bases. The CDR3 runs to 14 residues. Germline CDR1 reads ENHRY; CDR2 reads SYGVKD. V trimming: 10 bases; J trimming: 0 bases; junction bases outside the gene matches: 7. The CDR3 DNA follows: TGTGCCAGCAGGACAGGGGACCCCTCCTACGAGCAGTACTTC. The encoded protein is CASRTGDPSYEQYF.

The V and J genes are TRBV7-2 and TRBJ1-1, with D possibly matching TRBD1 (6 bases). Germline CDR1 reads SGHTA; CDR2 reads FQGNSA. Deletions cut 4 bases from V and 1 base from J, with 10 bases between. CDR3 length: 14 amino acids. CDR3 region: CASSSTGPNTEAFF. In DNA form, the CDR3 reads TGTGCCAGCAGCTCGACAGGCCCGAACACTGAAGCTTTCTTT.